The entry below describes one T cell receptor (beta chain). This clone was seen a handful of times. No cognate antigen has been identified for it. No base quality values were provided; no much bigger clone lies one nucleotide off. Within the sample, other DNA sequences also encode this same CDR3. This record comes from a study of shared clonotypes between healthy human individuals (dated by TCRdb to about 2020). A note on the overall study: The cohort included a few men and two women between 18 and 49 years of age. For each donor, CD4 naive and CD4 memory were each given three plates, CD8 naive was given two plates, and CD8 memory was given one plate. The study deeply sequenced blood TCR repertoires of about 5 healthy adults to estimate repertoire size and the extent of clonotype sharing between individuals. Libraries were prepared and TCR repertoires were sequenced by different laboratories using diverse techniques, in order to increase sequencing depth and limit assay-specific biases. Between about 0.94 and 8.9 billion PBMCs per donor were obtained by leukapheresis.

Using the deep immunoSEQ assay, multiplex PCR amplified TCR CDR3 regions from genomic DNA. Genomic DNA extracted from each cell subset was distributed evenly over all wells of several immunoSEQ 96-well plates, and each plate served as one replicate. Each replicate PCR for sorted subsets received about 210 ng genomic DNA, equal to roughly 30,000 T cell genomes. The purified libraries were quantified using a Qubit 3.0 fluorometer, sized with a Bioanalyzer 2100, and then quantified again using the KAPA Library Quantification kit. Each immunoSEQ 96-well plate was sequenced on its own single-read 150-cycle Illumina NextSeq 550 flow cell. Under the source paper's analysis protocol: Because the immunoSEQ output held only junctional sequences and lacked quality scores, the filtering could not match the filtering applied to full-length reads. To assign V/J genes and CDR3, sequences were annotated against IMGT germline references using PyIR, a Python wrapper for IgBLAST v1.9. Any read was removed if the V/J assignment was weak (E-value above 1e-6), the CDR3 was missing, or the read contained stop codons, out-of-frame junctions, or ambiguous translated residues. V3J clonotypes were defined as sequences sharing the same inferred V gene, J gene, and CDR3 amino acid sequence. To compute the percentage overlap between repertoires, the number of shared unique clonotypes was divided by the size of the smaller repertoire. Three approaches were used to assess repertoire richness: RTK rarefaction, the Chao1 estimator, and Recon v2.1 estimates of unobserved clonotypes. For all TCRbeta clonotypes obtained by the gDNA method from a handful of donors, generation probabilities were computed with OLGA. The source is immuneACCESS, and TCRdb retained only in-frame sequences with V and J called. Part of the clones is not carried over; for the studies checked, unresolved V genes explain less than half of this, and the remainder is unexplained. That table supplies the V and J calls and clone size; D and trimming were determined from the DNA. The sample has some 2,500,000 clones on record, approximately 94% of them singletons. The top ten hold roughly 0.36% of the sample.

The V and J ends are trimmed by 2 bases and 1 base, leaving 4 bases between them. Via the germline V gene, CDR1 is SGHRS and CDR2 YFSETQ. The CDR3 spans 14 residues, from the cysteine through the phenylalanine. Just CDR3 DNA is preserved here, 42 bases in frame from base 1. The donors were healthy, HIV-negative adults who had no recently reported acute infections or vaccinations. Every donor was a Caucasian adult residing in Nashville, Tennessee, USA. CD4+ T cells were enriched by magnetic negative selection; naive cells were then positively selected on CD45RA, and the negative fraction formed the memory subset. Blood was collected by leukapheresis, and PBMCs were isolated by Ficoll-Histopaque density gradient centrifugation and then cryopreserved in liquid nitrogen vapor phase. Analytical flow cytometry was used to check the purity and quantity of each magnetically sorted T cell population. Each sorted fraction had its genomic DNA isolated and then quantified by UV absorbance on a Nanodrop 2000c.

What the research found in general, with its limitations: Rarefaction of sorted-subset datasets indicated incomplete sequencing despite the large sequencing depth. Only blood was sampled, and tissue TCR repertoires likely differ from those in blood. Compared with non-shared clonotypes, the clonotypes found in all four sorted-subset donors had higher generation probabilities. Naive subsets generally had larger estimated clonotype richness than memory subsets did. The genetic and exposure-history diversity represented was limited by the small number of donors. When a handful of donors were compared, the shared fraction of clonotypes was about 5.4% for naive CD4, less than 4% for naive CD8, 2.3% for memory CD4, and 0.4% for memory CD8. Based on pairwise subsampling, the degree of clonotype sharing among donors was expected to be affected by sequencing depth.

The V and J genes are TRBV5-1 and TRBJ2-6; confidence is insufficient to name the D gene. This TCR derives from a man younger than 35 in good health. Some clones in this sample may be carry-over from other donors' samples. Sequencing input: naive CD4+ T cells from PBMCs. The cell subset or site label of this sample denotes: CD45RA+ positively selected. The base sequence is TGCGCCAGCAGCTTAAGTTCTGGGGCCAACGTCCTGACTTTC. Its protein reads: CASSLSSGANVLTF.